The clone carrying this T cell receptor (beta chain) showed up just a few times. Its antigen is currently unknown. The sample is drawn from a study of tumor and adjacent non-tumor tissue in lung cancer. At the level of the study: Histology: under 15 adenocarcinoma, a couple of squamous cell carcinoma, 1 small cell lung cancer. The study, taken as a whole, reports: TCR diversity was significantly greater in tumor than normal lung tissue.

The library came from three nested PCR rounds adapted from ARM-PCR protocols. Each CDR3 protein gets one entry after TCRdb re-called the multiplex PCR reads with MiXCR. This table has about 98,000 distinct CDR3 sequences, 80% appearing once. No cell sorting was done before RNA was extracted from the tissue. Distant lung tissue was collected more than 3 cm away from the tumor edge. The germline CDR1 and CDR2 sequences are GTSNPN and SVGIG (reference sequence). This CDR3 region has 11 residues. Trimming pared 2 bases from V and 2 bases from J, leaving 3 bases between. The V and J genes are TRBV30 and TRBJ1-1; D call uncertain. Sequenced input: distant non-tumor lung tissue. The sequence came from a man aged 55 to 70 with small cell lung cancer. CDR3 sequence reads: CAWSRNTEAFF. CDR3 DNA: TGTGCCTGGAGTAGAAACACTGAAGCTTTCTTT.